This is a list of T cell receptor beta chains from one sample in a study of tumor T cells in aggressive B-cell lymphoma. Assay: immunoSEQ multiplex PCR; the TCRdb copy retains only in-frame clones and omits some. The repertoire holds several thousand clones, around 84% seen once, with less than 3.5% in the top ten. Sequencing input: tumor tissue. These TCRs come from an adult with diffuse large B cell lymphoma. The CDR3 runs from the conserved cysteine through the conserved F or W. A D gene is named only where the DNA matches it firmly. A row's size may be missing; if present it is once, few, many or a size class.

V gene,D gene,clone size,J gene,CDR3 protein,CDR3 DNA
TRBV19,NA,NA,TRBJ1-2,CASSLGGPRYGYTF,TGTGCCAGTAGCCTGGGGGGACCTCGCTATGGCTACACCTTC
TRBV5-4,NA,NA,TRBJ2-7,CASSSGLTGSYEQYF,TGTGCCAGCAGCTCGGGACTCACGGGGTCCTACGAGCAGTACTTC
TRBV29-1,TRBD2,NA,TRBJ2-1,CSAALAGGTYNEQFF,TGCAGCGCTGCCCTAGCGGGGGGGACCTACAATGAGCAGTTCTTC
TRBV5-1,NA,NA,TRBJ2-7,CASSRDGQSSYEQYF,TGCGCCAGCAGCCGGGATGGGCAGAGCTCCTACGAGCAGTACTTC
TRBV6-6,NA,NA,TRBJ2-5,CASRPGQFQETQYF,TGTGCCAGCAGGCCCGGACAGTTCCAAGAGACCCAGTACTTC
TRBV6-5,NA,once,TRBJ1-2,CASSYSPQSYGYTF,TGTGCCAGCAGTTACTCCCCCCAGTCCTATGGCTACACCTTC
TRBV5-6,TRBD1,NA,TRBJ1-2,CASTRQGLFYGYTF,TGTGCCAGCACCAGACAGGGCCTATTCTATGGCTACACCTTC
TRBV7-3,TRBD1,NA,TRBJ2-2,CASSLLLGQGASTGELFF,TGTGCCAGCAGCTTACTCCTTGGACAGGGGGCTAGCACCGGGGAGCTGTTTTTT
TRBV7-2,TRBD1,NA,TRBJ1-3,CASSRQGASGNTIYF,TGTGCCAGCAGCCGACAGGGGGCCTCTGGAAACACCATATATTTT
TRBV4-3,TRBD2,NA,TRBJ2-2,CASSQARASGGAAGELFF,TGCGCCAGCAGCCAAGCCCGGGCTAGCGGGGGGGCCGCCGGGGAGCTGTTTTTT
TRBV5-1,NA,NA,TRBJ2-5,CASSQRGTQETQYF,TGCGCCAGCAGCCAACGAGGGACACAAGAGACCCAGTACTTC
TRBV7-9,NA,NA,TRBJ1-2,CASSLALIGGYTF,TGTGCCAGCAGCTTAGCGCTAATTGGTGGCTACACCTTC
TRBV11-3,TRBD2,NA,TRBJ2-5,CASSPGRGAQETQYF,TGTGCCAGCAGCCCCGGGCGGGGGGCCCAAGAGACCCAGTACTTC
TRBV30,NA,NA,TRBJ1-5,CAWSHKGTGGPQHF,TGTGCCTGGAGCCATAAGGGGACCGGGGGGCCCCAGCATTTT
TRBV7-3,NA,NA,TRBJ1-1,CASSGQVNTEAFF,TGTGCCAGCAGCGGGCAAGTGAACACTGAAGCTTTCTTT
TRBV6-6,TRBD1,NA,TRBJ2-1,CASRPGQGYNEQFF,TGTGCCAGCAGACCCGGACAGGGGTACAATGAGCAGTTCTTC
TRBV19,NA,NA,TRBJ1-5,CASSRRQVVNQPQHF,TGTGCCAGTAGTCGACGCCAGGTGGTCAATCAGCCCCAGCATTTT
TRBV7-4,TRBD2,NA,TRBJ2-4,CASTLAGKNIQYF,TGTGCCAGCACGCTAGCGGGCAAAAACATTCAGTACTTC
TRBV28,TRBD1,NA,TRBJ1-4,CASGSLGRQGSEKLFF,TGTGCCAGCGGGTCCCTCGGTCGACAGGGGAGTGAAAAACTGTTTTTT
TRBV5-1,TRBD1,NA,TRBJ2-7,CASSFRTGGDEQYF,TGCGCCAGCAGCTTTCGGACAGGGGGGGACGAGCAGTACTTC
TRBV7-3,TRBD2,NA,TRBJ2-3,CASSTGLAGEADTQYF,TGTGCCAGCAGCACGGGACTAGCGGGGGAGGCAGATACGCAGTATTTT
TRBV2,NA,NA,TRBJ2-7,CASSEGPGPAGREQYF,TGTGCCAGCAGTGAGGGTCCGGGCCCAGCGGGTCGCGAGCAGTACTTC
TRBV4-1,TRBD2,once,TRBJ2-3,CASSQARGGRDTQYF,TGCGCCAGCAGCCAAGCCCGGGGGGGCAGGGATACGCAGTATTTT
TRBV5-1,TRBD1,NA,TRBJ1-5,CASSFSGQAAKAQHF,TGCGCCAGCAGCTTCTCAGGACAGGCCGCCAAAGCCCAGCATTTT
TRBV4-1,NA,NA,TRBJ1-4,CASSQKAGAGEKLFF,TGCGCCAGCAGCCAAAAAGCAGGGGCCGGTGAAAAACTGTTTTTT
TRBV7-9,TRBD2,NA,TRBJ2-3,CASSFWLADRTDTQYF,TGTGCCAGCAGCTTCTGGCTAGCGGATCGCACAGATACGCAGTATTTT
TRBV2,TRBD1,NA,TRBJ1-1,CASSGDSRGTEAFF,TGTGCCAGCAGTGGGGACAGCCGGGGCACTGAAGCTTTCTTT
TRBV7-9,TRBD2,NA,TRBJ2-3,CASSLRRGGPADTQYF,TGTGCCAGCAGCTTAAGGCGCGGGGGGCCGGCCGATACGCAGTATTTT
TRBV19,NA,NA,TRBJ1-2,CASSIPTSGYGYTF,TGTGCCAGTAGTATACCAACGTCAGGGTATGGCTACACCTTC
TRBV6-1,TRBD2,NA,TRBJ2-5,CASNRGGAAETQYF,TGTGCCAGCAATCGCGGGGGGGCTGCGGAGACCCAGTACTTC
TRBV6-5,TRBD2,NA,TRBJ2-7,CASSRSGGTLEQYF,TGTGCCAGCAGTCGTAGCGGGGGGACTCTCGAGCAGTACTTC
TRBV4-1,TRBD1,NA,TRBJ2-7,CASSPDRGLGEQYF,TGCGCCAGCAGCCCGGACAGGGGGCTTGGCGAGCAGTACTTC
TRBV28,NA,NA,TRBJ2-3,CASSPPTGDTQYF,TGTGCCAGCAGTCCCCCCACGGGAGATACGCAGTATTTT
TRBV2,NA,NA,TRBJ2-1,CASSAVRDSNNEQFF,TGTGCCAGCAGTGCTGTCCGGGACTCGAACAATGAGCAGTTCTTC
TRBV12-5,TRBD1,once,TRBJ2-5,CASGKTGGRETQYF,TGTGCTAGTGGCAAGACAGGGGGACGAGAGACCCAGTACTTC
TRBV14,TRBD1,few,TRBJ2-1,CASSHRTGKGYNEQFF,TGTGCCAGCAGCCACAGGACAGGGAAAGGATACAATGAGCAGTTCTTC
TRBV5-1,NA,NA,TRBJ1-1,CASSLEGERTEAFF,TGCGCCAGCAGCTTGGAGGGGGAACGGACTGAAGCTTTCTTT
TRBV7-6,NA,NA,TRBJ2-1,CASSLQGFSYNEQFF,TGTGCCAGCAGCTTACAGGGATTTTCCTACAATGAGCAGTTCTTC
TRBV4-1,TRBD1,NA,TRBJ1-5,CASSPTGFNQPQHF,TGCGCCAGCAGCCCGACAGGGTTCAATCAGCCCCAGCATTTT
TRBV9,NA,NA,TRBJ1-1,CASSPRGGRNTEAFF,TGTGCCAGCAGCCCGAGGGGGGGGAGAAACACTGAAGCTTTCTTT
TRBV15,NA,NA,TRBJ2-3,CATSRDGSGDSTDTQYF,TGTGCCACCAGCAGAGATGGTTCCGGGGATAGCACAGATACGCAGTATTTT
TRBV7-2,TRBD1,NA,TRBJ2-7,CASSLTGTGIYEQYF,TGTGCCAGCAGCTTAACCGGGACAGGGATCTACGAGCAGTACTTC